This T cell receptor beta chain appears in the sequencing data of a study of shared clonotypes between healthy human individuals. Using immunoSEQ multiplex PCR, the repertoire was profiled, and TCRdb retains in-frame clones only, with some absent. This sample has roughly 2.2 million clones, with around 92% found just once. Per the germline V gene, CDR1 is WSHSY and CDR2 is SAAADI. CDR3 size: 11 residues. The ends were cut back, 3 bases at V and 13 bases at J, with 11 bases in the middle. On this clone itself: The antigen is undetermined.

Regarding the study as a whole: Richness estimates generally favored naive over memory subsets. Measured sharing among donors was expected to vary with sequencing depth.

Sequenced: naive CD4+ T cells from PBMCs. Regarding subset: CD45RA+ positively selected. This clonotype originated in a man between 18 and 35 years old in good health. Some clones in this sample may be carry-over from other donors' samples. The gene calls are TRBV10-2 and TRBJ2-3; no definite D call. CDR3 sequence: CASSDRQEEYF. In nucleotides, the CDR3 is TGCGCCAGCAGTGACCGACAAGAAGAGTATTTT.